The 16 T cell receptor beta chains in this list originate from one sample, sequenced in a study of blood T cell repertoires in COVID-19 (TCRdb year 2020). The receptor library was made with the immunoSEQ multiplex PCR assay. As stored in TCRdb, this immuneACCESS dataset retains in-frame rearrangements with V and J assigned. A fraction of the clones does not appear; measured against another copy, unresolved V genes explain less than half of the discrepancy, and the remainder lacks a known reason. The sample table lists 75,000 to 100,000 clones, 77% of them with a count of one. The top ten hold around 10% of the sample. Sequenced: peripheral blood. The origin of the receptors is a woman older than 75 with acute or convalescent COVID-19.

This clone was seen just once. The chain carries TRBV7-2 and TRBJ2-3; tentative D call: TRBD2 (5 bases). Germline V gene data show CDR1 as SGHTA and CDR2 as FQGNSA. This CDR3 comprises 15 residues. Trimming removed 1 base at V and 2 bases at J, with 10 bases between. The CDR3: CASSLGSGSTDTQYF. Written as DNA, the CDR3 is TGTGCCAGCAGCTTAGGGAGCGGATCCACAGATACGCAGTATTTT.

The chain uses TRBV7-8 and TRBJ2-7; D is possibly TRBD1 (6 bases). The CDR3 is 14 amino acids. V was cut by 9 bases and J by 5 bases, with 20 bases left in between. Germline V gene lookup returns CDR1 SGHVS and CDR2 FQNEAQ. The CDR3 DNA is TGTGCCAGAACACACAGGGAACAAGGCCACGAGCAGTACTTC. This gives the protein CARTHREQGHEQYF.

The J gene is TRBJ1-2, the V gene TRBV29-1, with TRBD1 as a possible D gene (5 bases). The germline V and J ends were trimmed by 5 bases and 1 base, with 8 bases remaining between them. The V gene's germline CDR1 is SQVTM and CDR2 ANQGSEA. This CDR3 region has 12 residues. The CDR3 nucleotides read TGCAGCGTTAACCAGGGTAACTATGGCTACACCTTC. Its translation is CSVNQGNYGYTF.

The genes are TRBV5-6 and TRBJ2-1, with D maybe TRBD1 (5 bases). Germline V gene lookup returns CDR1 SGHDT and CDR2 YYEEEE. V lost 1 base and J 7 bases, leaving 9 bases between the germline ends. The CDR3 runs 13 residues. CDR3 loop: CASSLQGGNEQFF. DNA of the CDR3: TGTGCCAGCAGCTTGCAGGGTGGAAATGAGCAGTTCTTC. Together with reference TRBV5-6 and TRBJ2-1, the CDR3 gives the full variable domain: DAGVTQSPTHLIKTRGQQVTLRCSPKSGHDTVSWYQQALGQGPQFIFQYYEEEERQRGNFPDRFSGHQFPNYSSELNVNALLLGDSALYLCASSLQGGNEQFFGPGTRLTVL.

The chain carries TRBV4-3 and TRBJ2-1; TRBD1 matches at 10 bases. V lost 5 bases to trimming and J lost 7 bases; unmatched junction nucleotides: 8. This CDR3 region has 15 residues. Germline CDR1 LGHNA, CDR2 YSLEER. CDR3 sequence: CASSNSGTGENEQFF. The CDR3 DNA is TGCGCCAGCAGCAATTCCGGGACAGGGGAAAATGAGCAGTTCTTC.

This clone was seen a single time. This chain joins TRBV19 and TRBJ1-4, with a weak D call TRBD1 (5 bases). The CDR3 is made up of 13 amino acids. V dropped 9 bases and J dropped 5 bases, with 13 bases sitting between them. From germline, CDR1 is LNHDA and CDR2 SQIVND (reference sequence). CDR3 nucleotides: TGTGCCAGCTCCAGGGCGAACAATGAAAAACTGTTTTTT. Translation: CASSRANNEKLFF.

The chain links TRBV18 to TRBJ2-5, with D perhaps matching TRBD2 (6 bases). The germline V and J ends were trimmed by 3 bases and 5 bases, with 7 bases remaining between them. The CDR3 contains 12 residues. Germline V gene lookup returns CDR1 KGHSH and CDR2 LQKENI. In nucleotides, the CDR3 is TGTGCCAGCTCACCGGGGAGGGAGACCCAGTACTTC. This codes for CASSPGRETQYF.

The gene calls are TRBV19 and TRBJ2-3; the match to TRBD1 covers 7 bases. Germline CDR1 LNHDA, CDR2 SQIVND (reference sequence). J gave up 7 bases and V 6 bases, and 4 bases lay outside the gene matches. This CDR3 is 12 amino acids long. CDR3 DNA: TGTGCCAGTAGAACGACAGGGAATACGCAGTATTTT. Translating gives CASRTTGNTQYF.

The chain is built from TRBV7-8 and TRBJ1-5, with a weak D call TRBD1 (5 bases). The V gene lost 5 bases and the J gene lost 2 bases, with 13 bases spanning the gap. Germline lookup yields CDR1 SGHVS and CDR2 FQNEAQ. This CDR3 has 15 amino acids. The CDR3 reads CASSRGSGGNQPQHF. The CDR3 nucleotides read TGTGCCAGCAGCCGGGGGAGTGGGGGCAATCAGCCCCAGCATTTT.

V is TRBV27 and J is TRBJ2-7, with D tentatively TRBD2 (7 bases). The V gene lost 3 bases and the J gene lost 3 bases, with 12 bases spanning the gap. The CDR3 is 14 amino acids. Germline lookup yields CDR1 MNHEY and CDR2 SMNVEV (reference sequence). The CDR3, as DNA: TGTGCCAGCAGTTTCAGCGGGACATTCTACGAGCAGTACTTC. It yields the protein CASSFSGTFYEQYF.

This clone was seen more than once but under ten times. The gene calls are TRBV6-2 or TRBV6-3 and TRBJ2-5; D unclear. CDR1 and CDR2 (germline): MNHEY, SVGEGT. V lost 4 bases and J 3 bases, leaving 9 bases between the germline ends. This CDR3 comprises 13 residues. The DNA of the CDR3 is TGTGCCAGCAGTTGGAGCAGAGAAGAGACCCAGTACTTC. This gives the protein CASSWSREETQYF.

This clone was seen a handful of times. The sample contains more than one DNA sequence encoding this CDR3. J is TRBJ2-7 and V is TRBV24-1, with 10 bases lining up with TRBD2. The CDR3 is 16 residues long. J lost 4 bases, V lost 3 bases, and 8 bases had no gene match. Germline CDR1 KGHDR, CDR2 SFDVKD. The CDR3 spells CATSDPSSGSGYEQYF. The DNA of the CDR3 is TGTGCCACCAGTGATCCTTCTAGCGGGAGTGGGTACGAGCAGTACTTC.

The chain combines TRBV2 with TRBJ2-3; 15 bases match TRBD2. Unmatched junction bases numbered 17, after V lost 4 bases and J lost 6 bases. The CDR3 length is 20 residues. CDR1 is SNHLY, CDR2 FYNNEI, per germline. The CDR3 spells CASSVAGTSGGPVRLDTQYF. The CDR3 DNA is TGTGCCAGCAGTGTAGCCGGGACTAGCGGGGGGCCCGTCAGATTGGATACGCAGTATTTT. The full variable domain, in which reference TRBV2 and TRBJ2-3 provide the parts outside the CDR3, is EPEVTQTPSHQVTQMGQEVILRCVPISNHLYFYWYRQILGQKVEFLVSFYNNEISEKSEIFDDQFSVERPDGSNFTLKIRSTKLEDSAMYFCASSVAGTSGGPVRLDTQYFGPGTRLTVL.

The genes are TRBV2 and TRBJ1-4; 7 nucleotides match TRBD1. From germline, CDR1 is SNHLY and CDR2 FYNNEI. The length of the CDR3 is 15 residues. The ends lost 4 bases at V and 8 bases at J; junction bases unmatched: 10. Here the CDR3 reads CASSGQGVAGEKLFF. The CDR3 nucleotides read TGTGCCAGCAGTGGGCAGGGGGTAGCTGGGGAAAAACTGTTTTTT.

The chain couples TRBV30 to TRBJ1-2, with 7 bases that match TRBD1. The CDR3 spans 13 residues. V lost 1 base and J lost 7; bases outside the gene matches: 6. Germline values: CDR1 GTSNPN, CDR2 SVGIG (reference sequence). The CDR3 here is CAWSADRAGGYTF. The CDR3 bases are TGTGCCTGGAGTGCCGACAGGGCTGGTGGCTACACCTTC.

The chain employs TRBV18 and TRBJ1-3; 7 bases match TRBD1. The CDR3 has 16 residues. V trimming: 3 bases; J trimming: 4 bases; junction bases outside the gene matches: 9. From germline, CDR1 is KGHSH and CDR2 LQKENI. CDR3 region: CASSPFDRARGNTIYF. The CDR3 DNA follows: TGTGCCAGCTCACCCTTTGACAGGGCACGAGGAAACACCATATATTTT. Based on the CDR3 plus reference TRBV18 and TRBJ1-3, the full variable domain is NAGVMQNPRHLVRRRGQEARLRCSPMKGHSHVYWYRQLPEEGLKFMVYLQKENIIDESGMPKERFSAEFPKEGPSILRIQQVVRGDSAAYFCASSPFDRARGNTIYFGEGSWLTVV.